This TCR beta chain was sequenced during a study of chemoradiotherapy in HPV16-positive cancers. Looking at the study overall: Candidate HPV-specific clones and shared TCR motifs came from two HPV16-positive patients.

Findings of the study overall: In HPV16-positive patients, HPV-responsive T-cell expansion tracked better recurrence-free survival. Candidate HPV-specific clones and E7-related TCR motifs grew in tumor during treatment.

On this clone: No antigen is known for it.

Assay: immunoSEQ multiplex PCR; the TCRdb copy retains only in-frame clones and omits some. Altogether about 3,100 clones are present, around 90% being singletons, with the ten largest covering roughly 3.8%. With 4 bases removed from V and 0 bases from J, the gap between germline ends came to 10 bases. The CDR3 is 14 residues long. CDR1 and CDR2 from the germline V gene are SGHTA and FQGNSA. V gene TRBV7-2 combines with J gene TRBJ2-7, with a tentative D call TRBD2 (6 bases). This receptor was taken from a human donor with HPV-associated anogenital cancer. The material was tumor tissue, obtained from a patient who underwent chemoradiotherapy. The CDR3 region is CASSSRGYSYEQYF. The CDR3, as DNA: TGTGCCAGCAGCTCCCGGGGGTACTCCTACGAGCAGTACTTC.